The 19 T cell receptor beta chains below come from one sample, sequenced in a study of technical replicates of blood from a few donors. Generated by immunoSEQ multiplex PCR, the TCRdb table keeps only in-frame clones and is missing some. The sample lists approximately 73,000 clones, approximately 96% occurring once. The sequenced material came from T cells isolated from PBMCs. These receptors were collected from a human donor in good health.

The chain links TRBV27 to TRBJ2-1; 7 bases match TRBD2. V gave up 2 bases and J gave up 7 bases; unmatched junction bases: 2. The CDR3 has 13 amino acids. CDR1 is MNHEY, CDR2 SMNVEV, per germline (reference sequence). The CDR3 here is CASSLAGDNEQFF. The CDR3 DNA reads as TGTGCCAGCAGTTTAGCGGGGGATAATGAGCAGTTCTTC.

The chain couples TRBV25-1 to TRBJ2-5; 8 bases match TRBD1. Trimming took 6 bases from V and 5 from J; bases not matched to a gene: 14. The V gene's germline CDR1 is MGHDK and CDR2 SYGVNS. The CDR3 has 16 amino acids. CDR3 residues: CASRSPGQGDVETQYF. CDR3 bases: TGTGCCAGCAGGTCCCCAGGACAGGGAGATGTGGAGACCCAGTACTTC.

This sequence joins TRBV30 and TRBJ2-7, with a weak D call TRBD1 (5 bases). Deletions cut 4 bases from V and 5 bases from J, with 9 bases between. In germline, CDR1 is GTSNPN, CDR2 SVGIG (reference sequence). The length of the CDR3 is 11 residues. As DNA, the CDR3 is TGTGCCTGGAATGGGGCACACGAGCAGTACTTC. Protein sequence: CAWNGAHEQYF.

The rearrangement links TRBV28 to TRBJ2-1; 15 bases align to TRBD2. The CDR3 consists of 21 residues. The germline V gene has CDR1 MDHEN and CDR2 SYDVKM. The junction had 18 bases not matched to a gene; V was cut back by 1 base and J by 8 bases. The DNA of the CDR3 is TGTGCCAGCAGTTTATTATTGGGACTAGCGGGAGGCTTCCGAATTAACGATGAGCAGTTCTTC. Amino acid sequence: CASSLLLGLAGGFRINDEQFF.

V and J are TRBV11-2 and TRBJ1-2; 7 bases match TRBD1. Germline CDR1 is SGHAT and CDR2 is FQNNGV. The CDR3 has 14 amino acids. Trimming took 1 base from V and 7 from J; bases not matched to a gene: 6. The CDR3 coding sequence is TGTGCCAGCAGCTTAGGCCCGACAGGGTTTGGCTACACCTTC. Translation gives CASSLGPTGFGYTF.

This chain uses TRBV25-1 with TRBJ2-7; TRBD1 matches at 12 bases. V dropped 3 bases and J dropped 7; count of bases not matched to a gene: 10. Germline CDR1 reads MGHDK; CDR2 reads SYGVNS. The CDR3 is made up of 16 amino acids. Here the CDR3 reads CASSEPPGTGGREQYF. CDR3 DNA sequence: TGTGCCAGCAGTGAGCCACCCGGGACAGGGGGCCGAGAGCAGTACTTC.

CDR3 residues: CAAGLQETQYF. In DNA, the CDR3 is TGTGCCGCCGGACTTCAAGAGACCCAGTACTTC. The rearrangement links TRBV6-6 to TRBJ2-5, with TRBD2 as a possible D gene (5 bases). Germline loops: CDR1 MNHNY, CDR2 SVGAGI (reference sequence). This CDR3 contains 11 residues. The V and J ends lost 11 bases and 2 bases respectively, with 9 bases between them.

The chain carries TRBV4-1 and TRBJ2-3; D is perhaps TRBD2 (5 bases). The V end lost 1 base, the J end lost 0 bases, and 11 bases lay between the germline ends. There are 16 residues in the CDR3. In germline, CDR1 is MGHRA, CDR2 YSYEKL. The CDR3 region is CASSQGVGGSTDTQYF. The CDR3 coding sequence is TGCGCCAGCAGCCAAGGGGTTGGCGGGAGCACAGATACGCAGTATTTT.

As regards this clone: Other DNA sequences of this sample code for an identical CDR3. CDR3 bases: TGTGCCAGTAGTATAGGTACAGGAGCCTACGAGCAGTACTTC. It codes for CASSIGTGAYEQYF. The V gene is TRBV19, the J gene TRBJ2-7; weak D call: TRBD1 (5 bases). Germline loops: CDR1 LNHDA, CDR2 SQIVND (reference sequence). The V and J ends lost 1 base and 2 bases respectively, with 9 bases between them. This CDR3 has 14 amino acids.

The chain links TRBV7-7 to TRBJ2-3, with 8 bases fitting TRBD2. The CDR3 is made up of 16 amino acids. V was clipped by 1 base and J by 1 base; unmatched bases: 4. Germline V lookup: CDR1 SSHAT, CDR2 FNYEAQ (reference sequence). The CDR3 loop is CASSLGGSGGTDTQYF. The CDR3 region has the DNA TGTGCCAGCAGCTTAGGCGGTAGCGGGGGCACAGATACGCAGTATTTT.

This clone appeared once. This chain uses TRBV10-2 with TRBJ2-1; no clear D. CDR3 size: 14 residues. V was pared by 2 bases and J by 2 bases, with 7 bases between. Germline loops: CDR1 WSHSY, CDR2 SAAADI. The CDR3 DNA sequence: TGCGCCAGCAGTGAGCCGGTACCCTACAATGAGCAGTTCTTC. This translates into CASSEPVPYNEQFF.

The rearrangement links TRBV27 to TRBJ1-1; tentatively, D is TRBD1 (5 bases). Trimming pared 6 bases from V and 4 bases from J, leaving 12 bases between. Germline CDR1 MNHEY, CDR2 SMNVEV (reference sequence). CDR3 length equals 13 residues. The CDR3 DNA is TGTGCCAGCAGAACGAGCGGGGCCACTGAAGCTTTCTTT. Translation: CASRTSGATEAFF.

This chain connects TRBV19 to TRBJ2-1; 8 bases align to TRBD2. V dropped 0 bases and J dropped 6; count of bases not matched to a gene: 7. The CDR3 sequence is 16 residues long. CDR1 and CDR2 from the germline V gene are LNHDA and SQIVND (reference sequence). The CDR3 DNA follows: TGTGCCAGTAGTATAGAAGCGGGAGAAGCCGGCAATGAGCAGTTCTTC. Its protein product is CASSIEAGEAGNEQFF. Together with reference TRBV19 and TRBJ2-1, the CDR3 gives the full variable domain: DGGITQSPKYLFRKEGQNVTLSCEQNLNHDAMYWYRQDPGQGLRLIYYSQIVNDFQKGDIAEGYSVSREKKESFPLTVTSAQKNPTAFYLCASSIEAGEAGNEQFFGPGTRLTVL.

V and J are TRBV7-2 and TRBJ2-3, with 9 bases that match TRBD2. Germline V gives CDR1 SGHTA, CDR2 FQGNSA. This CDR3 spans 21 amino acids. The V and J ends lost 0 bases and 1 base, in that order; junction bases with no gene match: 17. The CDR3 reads CASSLALSKFSGSYRTDTQYF. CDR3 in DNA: TGTGCCAGCAGCTTAGCCCTTAGTAAATTTAGCGGGAGTTACCGCACAGATACGCAGTATTTT.

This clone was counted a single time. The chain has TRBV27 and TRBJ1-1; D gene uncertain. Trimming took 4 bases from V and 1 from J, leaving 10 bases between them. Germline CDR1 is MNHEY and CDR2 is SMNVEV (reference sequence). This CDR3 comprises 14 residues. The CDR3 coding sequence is TGTGCCAGCAGTTACCAACAGTGGAACACTGAAGCTTTCTTT. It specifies CASSYQQWNTEAFF.

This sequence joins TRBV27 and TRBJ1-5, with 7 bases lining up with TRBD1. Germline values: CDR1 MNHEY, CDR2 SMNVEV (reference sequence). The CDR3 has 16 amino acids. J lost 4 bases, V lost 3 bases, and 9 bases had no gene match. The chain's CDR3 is CASSLSGTATNQPQHF. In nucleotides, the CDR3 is TGTGCCAGCAGTTTGTCCGGGACAGCTACAAATCAGCCCCAGCATTTT.

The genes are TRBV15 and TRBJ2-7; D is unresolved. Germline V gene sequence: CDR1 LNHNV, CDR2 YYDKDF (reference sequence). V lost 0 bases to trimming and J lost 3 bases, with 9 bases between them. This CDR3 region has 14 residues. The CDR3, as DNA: TGTGCCACCAGCAGAGATCTTAACAGCTACGAGCAGTACTTC. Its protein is CATSRDLNSYEQYF. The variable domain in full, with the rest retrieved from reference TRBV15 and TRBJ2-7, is DAMVIQNPRYQVTQFGKPVTLSCSQTLNHNVMYWYQQKSSQAPKLLFHYYDKDFNNEADTPDNFQSRRPNTSFCFLDIRSPGLGDTAMYLCATSRDLNSYEQYFGPGTRLTVT.

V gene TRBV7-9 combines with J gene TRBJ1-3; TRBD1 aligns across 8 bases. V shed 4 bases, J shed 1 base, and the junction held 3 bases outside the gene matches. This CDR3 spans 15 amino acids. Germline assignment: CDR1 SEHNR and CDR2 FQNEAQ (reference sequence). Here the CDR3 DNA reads TGTGCCAGCAGCTCAGACAGGGGATCTGGAAACACCATATATTTT. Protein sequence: CASSSDRGSGNTIYF.

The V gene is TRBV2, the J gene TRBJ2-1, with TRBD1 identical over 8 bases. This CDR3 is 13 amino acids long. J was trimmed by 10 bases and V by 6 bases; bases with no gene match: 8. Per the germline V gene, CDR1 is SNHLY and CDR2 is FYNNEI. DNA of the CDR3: TGTGCCAGCAGGTCTCAGGGGGCTGGGGAGCAGTTCTTC. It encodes CASRSQGAGEQFF.